The 10 T cell receptor beta chains listed next were all sequenced from one sample in a study of shared clonotypes between healthy human individuals. The protocol was immunoSEQ multiplex PCR, while the TCRdb copy is restricted to in-frame clones and leaves out a portion. The table includes about 480,000 clones, over 60% detected once. The sequenced material came from PBMCs. The receptors stem from a middle-aged woman in good health. Some clones in this sample may be carry-over from other donors' samples.

V gene TRBV6-6 combines with J gene TRBJ1-1; tentative D call: TRBD1 (6 bases). Germline V lookup: CDR1 MNHNY, CDR2 SVGAGI (reference sequence). Trimming shortened V by 7 bases and J by 10 bases, and 19 bases separated the two germline ends. This CDR3 is built from 13 residues. CDR3 sequence reads: CASTMKRDNSAFF. CDR3 in DNA: TGTGCCAGCACTATGAAACGGGACAACTCAGCTTTCTTT.

This clone was picked up one time. V is TRBV7-2 and J is TRBJ2-1, with D perhaps matching TRBD2 (6 bases). V lost 1 base, J lost 1 base, and 8 bases lay in between. Germline assignment: CDR1 SGHTA and CDR2 FQGNSA. This CDR3 spans 15 amino acids. CDR3 DNA sequence: TGTGCCAGCAGCTTAGTAGCGGTGTCCTACAATGAGCAGTTCTTC. This codes for CASSLVAVSYNEQFF.

This clone was recorded a few times. The rearrangement links TRBV20-1 to TRBJ2-1; 7 bases agree with TRBD2. The germline gives CDR1 DFQATT, CDR2 SNEGSKA (reference sequence). V lost 6 bases to trimming and J lost 16 bases; unmatched junction nucleotides: 12. The CDR3 loop spans 11 amino acids. The CDR3 loop is CSAPLGEGLFF. The CDR3 region has the DNA TGCAGTGCCCCTCTGGGGGAGGGCCTATTCTTC.

This clone was observed a handful of times. The V and J genes are TRBV7-9 and TRBJ1-5, with D unresolved. Germline V lookup: CDR1 SEHNR, CDR2 FQNEAQ (reference sequence). Trimming left V 3 bases short and J 7 bases short, with 13 bases between. The CDR3 extends over 14 amino acids. As DNA, the CDR3 is TGTGCCAGCAGCTTCGGAACCTTAAACCAGCCCCAGCATTTT. This sequence encodes CASSFGTLNQPQHF.

This clone was found many times. The rearrangement joins TRBV15 to TRBJ1-2; D unresolved. This CDR3 is built from 16 residues. The V gene's germline CDR1 is LNHNV and CDR2 YYDKDF (reference sequence). V lost 5 bases and J lost 5, with 21 bases in between. CDR3 nucleotide sequence: TGTGCCACCAGCCTTCGAAAGACGAGCCTACCATATGGCTACACCTTC. Translating gives CATSLRKTSLPYGYTF.

The chain employs TRBV5-1 and TRBJ1-1; TRBD1 agrees at 8 bases. J gave up 2 bases and V 3 bases, and 6 bases lay outside the gene matches. This CDR3 has 15 residues. CDR1 is SGHRS, CDR2 YFSETQ, per germline. The CDR3 region is CASSSDREINTEAFF. The CDR3 DNA reads TGCGCCAGCAGCTCGGACAGGGAGATAAACACTGAAGCTTTCTTT.

The chain is built from TRBV4-1 and TRBJ2-7, with 9 bases fitting TRBD1. Germline-derived CDR1 and CDR2 are MGHRA and YSYEKL. The CDR3 runs 13 residues. Trimming removed 5 bases from V and 7 bases from J; junction bases left unmatched: 6. Written as DNA, the CDR3 is TGCGCCAGCAGCTCGGACAGGGGTTATGAGCAGTACTTC. It codes for CASSSDRGYEQYF.

This clone was picked up one time. The chain carries TRBV30 and TRBJ2-7, with 8 bases fitting TRBD1. The CDR3 loop spans 15 amino acids. Germline V gene sequence: CDR1 GTSNPN, CDR2 SVGIG (reference sequence). V lost 2 bases and J lost 3; bases outside the gene matches: 9. Here the CDR3 DNA reads TGTGCCTGGAGTTTAGGGGGGACAGGAGACTACGAGCAGTACTTC. Residues: CAWSLGGTGDYEQYF.

The chain carries TRBV7-8 and TRBJ1-6; D not certain. The V end lost 0 bases, the J end lost 10 bases, and 10 bases lay between the germline ends. Germline V gene data show CDR1 as SGHVS and CDR2 as FQNEAQ. The CDR3 extends over 14 amino acids. The CDR3, as DNA: TGTGCCAGCAGCTTAGCGTGGGATAGCTCACCCCTCCACTTT. This codes for CASSLAWDSSPLHF.

The rearrangement links TRBV28 to TRBJ1-5; possibly TRBD1 for D (5 bases). From germline, CDR1 is MDHEN and CDR2 SYDVKM. V was cut by 4 bases and J by 0 bases, with 13 bases left in between. The CDR3 covers 16 residues. The CDR3 region has the DNA TGTGCCAGCAGTTGGGGCGGGGGGGGTAGCAATCAGCCCCAGCATTTT. Translation: CASSWGGGGSNQPQHF.